This TCR beta chain was captured in a study of T-cell reconstitution after alpha-beta-depleted transplantation in children. CDR3 length: 14 amino acids. Germline CDR1 is KGHSH and CDR2 is LQKENI. With V trimmed by 2 bases and J by 8 bases, 8 bases remained unmatched. In this sample, this clonotype turned up many times. TCRbeta library preparation incorporated unique molecular identifiers. TCRdb redid the calling of the PCR reads with MiXCR, one entry per CDR3 protein. The table has 250,000 to 400,000 distinct CDR3 sequences, approximately 20% seen once. The rearrangement links TRBV18 to TRBJ1-2; 7 bases are shared with TRBD1. The receptor's source is a male patient younger than 18 who had a stem cell transplant for acute lymphoblastic leukemia, so the T cells may come from the graft donor. The sequences come from PBMCs, mostly from graft donor cells, collected 180 days after TCRalphabeta/CD19-depleted stem cell transplant. CDR3 amino acids: CASSPTSGGEGYTF. The CDR3 DNA reads as TGTGCCAGCTCACCAACATCAGGGGGGGAAGGCTACACCTTC.